These 30 T cell receptor beta chains were sequenced from one sample in a study of cytomegalovirus exposure and HLA in healthy donors. The PCR had 60 Vbeta and 13 Jbeta primers. Data came from immunoSEQ multiplex PCR; TCRdb stores just in-frame clones and leaves some out. The sample gives about 91,000 clones, approximately 89% of which show up once; 9% to 9.5% is in the top ten. Specimen: PBMCs. These receptors came from a man in his thirties or forties in good health and CMV-seropositive.

In DNA form, the CDR3 reads TGTGCCAGCAGTCAGGGGGACAATTCCTATAATTCACCCCTCCACTTT. Translating it yields CASSQGDNSYNSPLHF. J is TRBJ1-6 and V is TRBV2, with 7 bases aligning to TRBD1. The germline CDR1 and CDR2 sequences are SNHLY and FYNNEI. Losses at the gene ends were 5 bases for V and 1 base for J; bases not matched to a gene: 5. There are 16 residues in the CDR3.

V and J are TRBV10-3 and TRBJ2-3; D possibly corresponds to TRBD1 (5 bases). The germline CDR1 and CDR2 sequences are ENHRY and SYGVKD. The CDR3 is 13 residues long. Between the trimmed V and J ends, which lost 7 bases and 4 bases, there was a span of 12 bases. This chain's CDR3 is CAITDRISDTQYF. As DNA, the CDR3 is TGTGCCATCACAGACAGAATTTCAGATACGCAGTATTTT.

On this clone: Other nucleotide sequences from this sample produce the same CDR3. The chain uses TRBV5-1 and TRBJ1-4; D is possibly TRBD1 (5 bases). Germline CDR1 reads SGHRS; CDR2 reads YFSETQ. CDR3 length: 15 residues. With 2 bases removed from V and 0 bases from J, the gap between germline ends came to 8 bases. CDR3 sequence: CASSFWGATNEKLFF. CDR3 DNA: TGCGCCAGCAGCTTTTGGGGCGCAACTAATGAAAAACTGTTTTTT.

The chain links TRBV2 to TRBJ2-7; D gene unclear. The CDR3 is 12 residues long. V lost 6 bases, J lost 3 bases, and 9 bases lay in between. The germline V gene encodes CDR1 SNHLY and CDR2 FYNNEI. CDR3 nucleotide sequence: TGTGCCAGCAGGCAGGTAATCTACGAGCAGTACTTC. It translates to CASRQVIYEQYF.

The CDR3 sequence: CASSETGTSGIGIRNEQFF. Written as DNA, the CDR3 is TGTGCCAGCAGTGAAACCGGGACTAGCGGGATTGGGATACGTAATGAGCAGTTCTTC. The chain is built from TRBV2 and TRBJ2-1; 13 bases fit TRBD2. J was trimmed by 7 bases and V by 2 bases; bases with no gene match: 14. This CDR3 region has 19 residues. The germline V gene has CDR1 SNHLY and CDR2 FYNNEI.

Concerning this clone: The same CDR3 arises from other DNA sequences in this sample as well. The chain has TRBV13 and TRBJ2-7; D is ambiguous. CDR3 size: 13 residues. Per the germline V gene, CDR1 is PRHDT and CDR2 is FYEKMQ (reference sequence). V was trimmed by 1 base and J by 2 bases, leaving 6 bases between them. The CDR3 sequence is CASSLAGTYEQYF. In nucleotides, the CDR3 is TGTGCCAGCAGCTTAGCAGGAACCTACGAGCAGTACTTC.

There are a few counts of this clone. CDR3 region: CASSVDLVNTEAFF. DNA for the CDR3: TGTGCCAGCAGTGTAGACTTGGTGAACACTGAAGCTTTCTTT. This rearrangement joins TRBV2 to TRBJ1-1, with D uncertain. The V gene's germline CDR1 is SNHLY and CDR2 FYNNEI. V was pared by 4 bases and J by 0 bases, with 9 bases between. CDR3 size: 14 residues.

In this sample, this clone turned up a few times. The chain is built from TRBV10-2 and TRBJ1-1, with a tentative D call TRBD1 (5 bases). Germline CDR1 reads WSHSY; CDR2 reads SAAADI. The CDR3 totals 12 residues. Between the trimmed V and J ends, which lost 5 bases and 7 bases, there was a span of 11 bases. The chain's CDR3 is CASSQGQFEAFF. The CDR3 DNA reads TGCGCCAGCAGTCAGGGTCAGTTTGAAGCTTTCTTT.

J is TRBJ2-7 and V is TRBV20-1; D is unclear. Trimming pared 6 bases from V and 1 base from J, leaving 7 bases between. Germline loops: CDR1 DFQATT, CDR2 SNEGSKA (reference sequence). The CDR3 runs to 11 residues. CDR3 nucleotide sequence: TGCAGTGCCCTATGGTCCTACGAGCAGTACTTC. As protein: CSALWSYEQYF.

This chain uses TRBV19 with TRBJ2-7, with 10 bases identical to TRBD1. J lost 3 bases, V lost 7 bases, and 6 bases had no gene match. The germline V gene encodes CDR1 LNHDA and CDR2 SQIVND (reference sequence). The CDR3 extends over 14 amino acids. The CDR3: CASKGTGADYEQYF. The CDR3 region has the DNA TGTGCCAGTAAAGGGACAGGGGCCGACTACGAGCAGTACTTC.

In DNA form, the CDR3 reads TGTGCCAGCAGCTCCGGGGGGGACAGGGGGGACTATGGCTACACCTTC. Its protein product is CASSSGGDRGDYGYTF. The rearrangement uses TRBV5-7 and TRBJ1-2; 11 bases fit TRBD1. TRBV5-7 is flagged as an ORF with uncertain function. V lost 3 bases and J lost 3; bases outside the gene matches: 7. The CDR3 spans 16 residues.

V gene TRBV18 combines with J gene TRBJ2-5; 13 nucleotides agree with TRBD2. V lost 3 bases and J lost 4; bases outside the gene matches: 8. Germline CDR1 and CDR2: KGHSH and LQKENI. The CDR3 spans 17 residues. CDR3 residues: CASSPSGLAGVGETQYF. CDR3 nucleotides: TGTGCCAGCTCACCCTCCGGACTAGCGGGAGTTGGAGAGACCCAGTACTTC.

The rearrangement uses TRBV5-1 and TRBJ1-4; D ambiguous. The CDR3 is made up of 14 amino acids. Germline V gene data show CDR1 as SGHRS and CDR2 as YFSETQ. With 1 base removed from V and 2 bases from J, the gap between germline ends came to 6 bases. The CDR3: CASSLTQTNEKLFF. The CDR3 nucleotides read TGCGCCAGCAGCTTGACCCAGACTAATGAAAAACTGTTTTTT.

The chain recombines TRBV11-2 with TRBJ1-2, with D possibly TRBD1 on 6 matching bases. V lost 5 bases to trimming and J lost 6 bases, with 10 bases between them. Germline V gene lookup returns CDR1 SGHAT and CDR2 FQNNGV. CDR3 length: 12 amino acids. CDR3 DNA: TGTGCCAGCAGCCGCGAGGGGGATGGCTACACCTTC. It encodes CASSREGDGYTF.

Comments on this clone: Other nucleotide sequences from this sample produce the same CDR3. This chain links TRBV5-1 with TRBJ2-2; tentative D call: TRBD1 (5 bases). This CDR3 comprises 14 residues. The ends were cut back, 3 bases at V and 1 base at J, with 7 bases in the middle. Germline-derived CDR1 and CDR2 are SGHRS and YFSETQ. CDR3 DNA sequence: TGCGCCAGCAGCTCCGGACAGAACACCGGGGAGCTGTTTTTT. Encoded protein: CASSSGQNTGELFF.

The J gene is TRBJ1-2, the V gene TRBV29-1, with D perhaps matching TRBD1 (5 bases). Germline V lookup: CDR1 SQVTM, CDR2 ANQGSEA. Between the trimmed V and J ends, which lost 0 bases and 7 bases, there was a span of 21 bases. This CDR3 comprises 16 residues. As DNA, the CDR3 is TGCAGCGTTGAAGATCGTGGCTCAGGGTTTTCAGGTGGCTACACCTTC. Translating it yields CSVEDRGSGFSGGYTF.

The V gene is TRBV9, the J gene TRBJ2-2, with 11 bases aligning to TRBD2. The CDR3 has 17 residues. CDR1 and CDR2 from the germline V gene are SGDLS and YYNGEE. Unmatched junction bases numbered 6, after V lost 0 bases and J lost 5 bases. The DNA of the CDR3 is TGTGCCAGCAGCGTAGGACTAGCGGGAACCTCGACCGGGGAGCTGTTTTTT. Encoded protein: CASSVGLAGTSTGELFF.

The chain joins TRBV27 to TRBJ2-1, with D tentatively TRBD2 (5 bases). Trimming took 5 bases from V and 8 from J, leaving 16 bases between them. The length of the CDR3 is 14 residues. Per the germline V gene, CDR1 is MNHEY and CDR2 is SMNVEV (reference sequence). CDR3 protein: CASSPFTRAYEQFF. The CDR3 DNA sequence: TGTGCCAGCAGTCCCTTCACTAGAGCTTATGAGCAGTTCTTC.

The chain couples TRBV6-5 to TRBJ1-1; 8 positions agree with TRBD1. The CDR3 is 14 residues long. Germline CDR1 is MNHEY and CDR2 is SVGAGI. Losses at the gene ends were 6 bases for V and 7 bases for J; bases not matched to a gene: 10. CDR3 nucleotide sequence: TGTGCCAGCAGACTTCTCACAGGGGGTCTTGAAGCTTTCTTT. This translates into CASRLLTGGLEAFF.

A few counts support this clone. This rearrangement joins TRBV29-1 to TRBJ2-1, with D maybe TRBD1 (6 bases). V was trimmed by 6 bases and J by 2 bases, leaving 20 bases between them. Germline CDR1 is SQVTM and CDR2 is ANQGSEA. The CDR3 has 16 residues. CDR3 amino acids: CSVYSQAGVAYNEQFF. The CDR3 DNA is TGCAGCGTCTACTCCCAAGCAGGGGTCGCCTACAATGAGCAGTTCTTC.

CDR3 residues: CASSSPVTGHLSGANVLTF. CDR3 in DNA: TGTGCCAGCAGTTCCCCCGTGACAGGGCATCTCTCTGGGGCCAACGTCCTGACTTTC. The V call is TRBV28, the J call TRBJ2-6, with 7 bases matching TRBD1. The V gene's germline CDR1 is MDHEN and CDR2 SYDVKM. Losses at the gene ends were 4 bases for V and 0 bases for J; bases not matched to a gene: 12. The CDR3 is 19 residues long.

A word on this clone: The sample carries other DNA sequences with the same CDR3. This chain uses TRBV28 with TRBJ2-7; perhaps TRBD1 as D (6 bases). The V gene's germline CDR1 is MDHEN and CDR2 SYDVKM. Trimming shortened V by 3 bases and J by 5 bases, and 26 bases separated the two germline ends. The CDR3 runs 18 residues. Written as DNA, the CDR3 is TGTGCCAGCAGTTTCTCGCAGGGGCTCTTAATTATTAGCCACGAGCAGTACTTC. As protein: CASSFSQGLLIISHEQYF. Full variable domain (remainder filled in from reference TRBV28 and TRBJ2-7): DVKVTQSSRYLVKRTGEKVFLECVQDMDHENMFWYRQDPGLGLRLIYFSYDVKMKEKGDIPEGYSVSREKKERFSLILESASTNQTSMYLCASSFSQGLLIISHEQYFGPGTRLTVT.

The chain is built from TRBV5-1 and TRBJ2-3; 14 bases are shared with TRBD2. This CDR3 comprises 17 residues. Germline assignment: CDR1 SGHRS and CDR2 YFSETQ. V dropped 4 bases and J dropped 0; count of bases not matched to a gene: 4. CDR3 in DNA: TGCGCCAGCAGCGACCGACTAGCGGGAGGGAGCACAGATACGCAGTATTTT. Protein: CASSDRLAGGSTDTQYF. The full variable domain, with the rest looked up from reference TRBV5-1 and TRBJ2-3, is KAGVTQTPRYLIKTRGQQVTLSCSPISGHRSVSWYQQTPGQGLQFLFEYFSETQRNKGNFPGRFSGRQFSNSRSEMNVSTLELGDSALYLCASSDRLAGGSTDTQYFGPGTRLTVL.

The rearrangement uses TRBV30 and TRBJ2-7, with 7 bases aligning to TRBD2. V gave up 4 bases and J gave up 5 bases; unmatched junction bases: 8. The CDR3 is 13 amino acids. Germline-derived CDR1 and CDR2 are GTSNPN and SVGIG (reference sequence). The chain's CDR3 is CAWTRSGGHEQYF. CDR3 nucleotides: TGTGCCTGGACCCGATCGGGGGGTCACGAGCAGTACTTC. Looking up the rest from reference TRBV30 and TRBJ2-7 gives the full variable domain: SQTIHQWPATLVQPVGSPLSLECTVEGTSNPNLYWYRQAAGRGLQLLFYSVGIGQISSEVPQNLSASRPQDRQFILSSKKLLLSDSGFYLCAWTRSGGHEQYFGPGTRLTVT.

The chain employs TRBV30 and TRBJ2-7, with 14 bases identical to TRBD2. This CDR3 spans 14 amino acids. From germline, CDR1 is GTSNPN and CDR2 SVGIG (reference sequence). The J segment lost 6 bases and the V segment lost 2 bases, leaving 3 bases of the junction unmatched. CDR3 bases: TGTGCCTGGAGTAAGGGACTAGCGGGAGTCGAGCAGTACTTC. As protein: CAWSKGLAGVEQYF.

The V call is TRBV13, the J call TRBJ2-5, with 12 bases lining up with TRBD2. CDR1 and CDR2 (germline): PRHDT, FYEKMQ (reference sequence). CDR3 length: 14 amino acids. V lost 4 bases to trimming and J lost 4 bases; unmatched junction nucleotides: 1. CDR3 residues: CASSSTSGGETQYF. CDR3 DNA: TGTGCCAGCAGCTCGACTAGCGGGGGAGAGACCCAGTACTTC.

J is TRBJ2-6 and V is TRBV2, with 9 bases identical to TRBD1. V trimming: 10 bases; J trimming: 0 bases; junction bases outside the gene matches: 4. The CDR3 is 15 residues long. Germline CDR1 SNHLY, CDR2 FYNNEI. The CDR3 region is CATGDRVSGANVLTF. In DNA form, the CDR3 reads TGTGCCACCGGGGACAGGGTCTCTGGGGCCAACGTCCTGACTTTC.

The rearrangement uses TRBV9 and TRBJ2-2; 7 bases fit TRBD1. The CDR3 is made up of 17 amino acids. The ends lost 0 bases at V and 4 bases at J; junction bases unmatched: 9. Per germline, CDR1 SGDLS and CDR2 YYNGEE. The DNA of the CDR3 is TGTGCCAGCAGCGTAGCTCAGGGGGAACGGGGCACCGGGGAGCTGTTTTTT. Translated, it gives CASSVAQGERGTGELFF. The whole variable domain, filled in from reference TRBV9 and TRBJ2-2, reads DSGVTQTPKHLITATGQRVTLRCSPRSGDLSVYWYQQSLDQGLQFLIQYYNGEERAKGNILERFSAQQFPDLHSELNLSSLELGDSALYFCASSVAQGERGTGELFFGEGSRLTVL.

V gene TRBV10-3 combines with J gene TRBJ1-2, with 10 nucleotides matching TRBD1. The CDR3 is made up of 14 amino acids. Germline V gene data show CDR1 as ENHRY and CDR2 as SYGVKD. J was trimmed by 2 bases and V by 4 bases; bases with no gene match: 1. CDR3 sequence reads: CAISATGGNYGYTF. For the CDR3, the DNA is TGTGCCATCAGTGCGACAGGGGGCAACTATGGCTACACCTTC.

Here the CDR3 DNA reads TGTGCCAGCAGCCACACCCCGGCGGGAAACTCCTACGAGCAGTACTTC. Translating it yields CASSHTPAGNSYEQYF. This rearrangement joins TRBV7-9 to TRBJ2-7; tentatively, D is TRBD2 (6 bases). Germline CDR1 SEHNR, CDR2 FQNEAQ (reference sequence). Deletions cut 5 bases from V and 0 bases from J, with 17 bases between. This CDR3 has 16 amino acids.